Listed below are T cell receptor beta chains from one sample, sequenced in a study of T-cell reconstitution after alpha-beta-depleted transplantation in children. TCRdb reprocessed the PCR reads with MiXCR, giving one entry per CDR3 protein. The sample carries some 200,000 distinct CDR3 sequences, around 9.5% recorded once. Sequencing was performed on PBMCs from the stem cell graft donor, taken from the stem cell graft. These receptor sequences come from a human donor who donated a stem cell graft to a child with acute lymphoblastic leukemia. Both conserved end residues are part of each CDR3. Fields, in order: J gene, D gene, clone size, V gene, CDR3 DNA, CDR3 protein. The D gene is left open where the match is weak. Size tells how often a clone was seen (once, few, many) or the class of an expanded clone, and some rows leave it out.

TRBJ1-1 | . | . | TRBV12-3/TRBV12-4 | TGTGCCAGCAGTTTAGGTTCACCTGAAGCTTTCTTT | CASSLGSPEAFF
TRBJ1-5 | . | . | TRBV5-6 | TGTGCCAGCACCTCCCAGGGAGGATTGCCCCAGCATTTT | CASTSQGGLPQHF
TRBJ1-3 | TRBD1 | many | TRBV7-2 | TGTGCCAGCAGCACCGACAGGGGTACCGGAAACACCATATATTTT | CASSTDRGTGNTIYF
TRBJ2-2 | . | . | TRBV20-1 | TGCAGTGCTAGAGAACCGTACAGGGAATCCGGGGAGCTGTTTTTT | CSAREPYRESGELFF
TRBJ2-2 | . | many | TRBV15 | TGTGCCACCAGCACAACAGGTGCCGGGGAGCTGTTTTTT | CATSTTGAGELFF
TRBJ2-5 | . | . | TRBV6-2/TRBV6-3 | TGTGCCAGCAGTTCTCCTTTCCCACAAGAGACCCAGTACTTC | CASSSPFPQETQYF
TRBJ2-3 | . | . | TRBV12-3/TRBV12-4 | TGTGCCAGCAGTTATGGGGGAGTCACCACAGATACGCAGTATTTT | CASSYGGVTTDTQYF
TRBJ1-2 | . | few | TRBV12-3/TRBV12-4 | TGTGCCAGCAGTTTGACAGAATATAACTATGGCTACACCTTC | CASSLTEYNYGYTF
TRBJ1-5 | . | few | TRBV10-3 | TGTGCCATCAGTGAGTCAGGGACGAGGGATCAGCCCCAGCATTTT | CAISESGTRDQPQHF
TRBJ1-6 | . | few | TRBV27 | TGTGCCAGCAGCCTGAGGACAGAAAGTAAATTCCCCCTCCACTTT | CASSLRTESKFPLHF
TRBJ2-1 | TRBD1 | many | TRBV20-1 | TGCAGTGCTAGTGGACAGGGGGCTTTATTGTTC | CSASGQGALLF
TRBJ2-1 | TRBD2 | many | TRBV20-1 | TGCAGTGCTAGAGATTTTAGCGGGACTAACAATGAGCAGTTCTTC | CSARDFSGTNNEQFF
TRBJ1-4 | . | . | TRBV10-1 | TGCGCCAGCGCCGGAAGGACTAATGAAAAACTGTTTTTT | CASAGRTNEKLFF
TRBJ1-4 | . | many | TRBV12-3/TRBV12-4 | TGTGCCAGCAGTTTTTGGGGTGGCGCAACTAATGAAAAACTGTTTTTT | CASSFWGGATNEKLFF
TRBJ2-2 | TRBD1 | few | TRBV5-8 | TGTGCCAGCAGCCCTTGGACAGGGACGAACACCGGGGAGCTGTTTTTT | CASSPWTGTNTGELFF
TRBJ2-7 | TRBD1 | many | TRBV7-6 | TGTGCCAGCAGCTTAGAAGTTACCGGGACAGGGGAGTCCTACGAGCAGTACTTC | CASSLEVTGTGESYEQYF
TRBJ2-5 | TRBD2 | . | TRBV12-3/TRBV12-4 | TGTGCCAGCAGTTTAGTATTAGCGGGGGGCCAGGAGACCCAGTACTTC | CASSLVLAGGQETQYF
TRBJ2-6 | TRBD1 | . | TRBV11-3 | TGTGCCACCTTGGACAGGGGAGGGTCTGGGGCCAACGTCCTGACTTTC | CATLDRGGSGANVLTF
TRBJ1-2 | TRBD1 | few | TRBV7-9 | TGTGCCAGCAGCGAAAGGACAGGATACTACACCTTC | CASSERTGYYTF
TRBJ1-5 | . | many | TRBV5-1 | TGCGCCAGCAGCTTGGCGGTTAATCAGCCCCAGCATTTT | CASSLAVNQPQHF
TRBJ2-2 | TRBD2 | many | TRBV20-1 | TGCAGTGCTAGAGTAGGACTAGCGGATAACACCGGGGAGCTGTTTTTT | CSARVGLADNTGELFF
TRBJ2-5 | TRBD1 | many | TRBV6-5 | TGTGCCAGCAGTTCCCCGGGACAGGGGACATGGGCCCAGTACTTC | CASSSPGQGTWAQYF
TRBJ1-2 | . | many | TRBV6-5 | TGTGCCAGCAGTTACTCGCTGGGCAGGGTGGGAGGCTACACCTTC | CASSYSLGRVGGYTF
TRBJ1-6 | . | few | TRBV5-5 | TGTGCCAGCAGCTTGAGAGCAGGGATCCTTAATTCACCCCTCCACTTT | CASSLRAGILNSPLHF
TRBJ2-1 | . | . | TRBV7-8 | TGTGCCAGCAGCTATAGCCCGGGACACAATTACAATGAGCAGTTCTTC | CASSYSPGHNYNEQFF
TRBJ2-2 | . | many | TRBV5-1 | TGCGCCAGCAGCTTGGGGCAACAACCGACCAGGGAGCTGTTTTTT | CASSLGQQPTRELFF
TRBJ2-5 | . | few | TRBV20-1 | TGCAGTGCTAGAGTGCCAGCAGGGGAGACCCAGTACTTC | CSARVPAGETQYF
TRBJ2-7 | . | many | TRBV13 | TGTGCCAGCAGCTTACGGGCCACCCGGGAGCAGTACTTC | CASSLRATREQYF
TRBJ2-7 | . | many | TRBV2 | TGTGCCAGCAGGCGACAGGCAACAAACTACGAGCAGTACTTC | CASRRQATNYEQYF
TRBJ2-3 | . | few | TRBV19 | TGTGCCTCTAAGAACTTAGGGCATAGCACAGATACGCAGTATTTT | CASKNLGHSTDTQYF
TRBJ2-1 | . | few | TRBV9 | TGTGCCAGCAGCCAAGATAAAGTGGATAGAAACTACAATGAGCAGTTCTTC | CASSQDKVDRNYNEQFF
TRBJ2-5 | TRBD2 | many | TRBV7-2 | TGTGCCAGCAGCTTAGTAGCGGGGGCCCAAGAGACCCAGTACTTC | CASSLVAGAQETQYF
TRBJ2-5 | TRBD2 | . | TRBV10-3 | TGTGCCATCAGCGGGACTAGCGGCCAAGAGACCCAGTACTTC | CAISGTSGQETQYF
TRBJ2-2 | TRBD1 | many | TRBV25-1 | TGTGCCAGCAGTGTTTCCGGGACAGGGTCGTCCGGGGAGCTGTTTTTT | CASSVSGTGSSGELFF
TRBJ2-2 | . | few | TRBV7-8 | TGTGCCAGCAGCTCCCGAGGGGTCGGGGAGCTGTTTTTT | CASSSRGVGELFF
TRBJ2-1 | . | . | TRBV11-2 | TGTGCCAGCAGCCTTGGGTCTTCCCGGGGGCAGTTCTTC | CASSLGSSRGQFF
TRBJ1-1 | TRBD1 | many | TRBV18 | TGTGCCAGTACCCTAAAGGGACAGGGGGCGACTGAAGCTTTCTTT | CASTLKGQGATEAFF
TRBJ2-3 | . | . | TRBV20-1 | TGCAGTGCTAGAGTCCCATACCCCACAGATACGCAGTATTTT | CSARVPYPTDTQYF
TRBJ1-5 | . | few | TRBV7-2 | TGTGCCAGCAGCCCAGGGTTAGACAATCAGCCCCAGCATTTT | CASSPGLDNQPQHF
TRBJ2-2 | . | many | TRBV7-2 | TGTGCCAGCAGCCAAGGGACTCTGAACACCGGGGAGCTGTTTTTT | CASSQGTLNTGELFF
TRBJ2-1 | TRBD2 | many | TRBV5-1 | TGCGCCAGCAGCTTGTCTAGCGGGGGATTGGAGCAGTTCTTC | CASSLSSGGLEQFF